This entry lists 21 T cell receptor beta chains sequenced from one sample in a study of T-cell reconstitution after alpha-beta-depleted transplantation in children. A library of TCRbeta sequences, prepared with unique molecular identifiers, was generated. TCRdb recomputed calls from the PCR reads with MiXCR, one row per CDR3 protein. The repertoire consists of fewer than 350,000 distinct CDR3 sequences, with 9.5% to 13% occurring once and the leading ten covering 7.5%. Here the sequenced sample was PBMCs, taken before TCRalphabeta/CD19-depleted stem cell transplant. The receptor set was obtained from a boy younger than two with acute myeloid leukemia, due to receive a stem cell transplant.

This clonotype showed up many times. The rearrangement joins TRBV6-1 to TRBJ2-1; no firm D call. This CDR3 has 11 residues. Germline CDR1 and CDR2: MNHNS and SASEGT. The V and J ends lost 4 bases and 11 bases respectively, with 9 bases between them. The CDR3 coding sequence is TGTGCCAGCAGTGGAGCGAGTCAGCAGTTCTTC. Residues: CASSGASQQFF.

In its sample, this clonotype was seen many times. The V gene is TRBV20-1, the J gene TRBJ2-7, with 7 bases aligning to TRBD2. The CDR3 has 14 amino acids. Germline CDR1 and CDR2: DFQATT and SNEGSKA (reference sequence). V dropped 1 base and J dropped 5; count of bases not matched to a gene: 8. The CDR3 nucleotides are TGCAGTGCTAGAGCAAGGCGGGAGTCTGACGAGCAGTACTTC. Translated: CSARARRESDEQYF.

This clonotype showed up many times. The J gene is TRBJ2-2, the V gene TRBV29-1, with TRBD2 matching 11 bases. The CDR3 is made up of 13 amino acids. Germline CDR1 SQVTM, CDR2 ANQGSEA. The trim removed 7 bases at V and 7 bases at J, leaving 5 bases unmatched. CDR3 sequence (DNA): TGCAGCGCAGTAGCGGGAGGGCGCGGGGAGCTGTTTTTT. Translation gives CSAVAGGRGELFF.

In its sample, this clonotype was seen many times. The rearrangement uses TRBV5-1 and TRBJ1-1; D perhaps matches TRBD1 (5 bases). Germline V gene sequence: CDR1 SGHRS, CDR2 YFSETQ. CDR3 size: 13 residues. V dropped 3 bases and J dropped 1 base, with 7 bases sitting between them. CDR3 region: CASSSRENTEAFF. The CDR3 DNA reads TGCGCCAGCAGCTCCAGGGAGAACACTGAAGCTTTCTTT.

CDR3 loop: CASSYGGLFSYNEQFF. In nucleotides, the CDR3 is TGTGCCAGCAGTTACGGCGGACTGTTCTCCTACAATGAGCAGTTCTTC. V is TRBV6-5 and J is TRBJ2-1, with TRBD2 as a possible D gene (5 bases). Germline V gene sequence: CDR1 MNHEY, CDR2 SVGAGI. V was cut by 2 bases and J by 0 bases, with 11 bases left in between. The CDR3 length is 16 residues.

This clonotype appeared a few times. CDR3 loop: CASPLRGGMNTEAFF. The CDR3 DNA follows: TGTGCCAGCCCGCTGCGCGGGGGGATGAACACTGAAGCTTTCTTT. This chain uses TRBV18 with TRBJ1-1, with D perhaps TRBD1 (5 bases). The V gene lost 8 bases and the J gene lost 0 bases, with 16 bases spanning the gap. The CDR3 extends over 15 amino acids. CDR1 is KGHSH and CDR2 is LQKENI in the germline V gene.

This clonotype turned up a few times. This rearrangement joins TRBV4-1 to TRBJ2-1, with D perhaps matching TRBD2 (6 bases). CDR1 is MGHRA, CDR2 YSYEKL, per germline. The V and J ends lost 5 bases and 7 bases respectively, with 18 bases between them. The CDR3 sequence is 15 residues long. Here the CDR3 DNA reads TGCGCCAGCAGCGGACCGGGGCTCGGGAGAAATGAGCAGTTCTTC. Protein product: CASSGPGLGRNEQFF.

This clonotype was counted ten times or more. This CDR3 reads CASSLVGVSNQPQHF. CDR3 DNA: TGTGCCAGCAGCTTAGTTGGGGTTAGCAATCAGCCCCAGCATTTT. This chain connects TRBV7-2 to TRBJ1-5; D gene unclear. With 1 base removed from V and 0 bases from J, the gap between germline ends came to 7 bases. The V gene's germline CDR1 is SGHTA and CDR2 FQGNSA. This CDR3 is built from 15 residues.

In its sample, this clonotype was seen many times. The chain has TRBV28 and TRBJ2-2; 9 bases line up with TRBD1. Germline CDR1 reads MDHEN; CDR2 reads SYDVKM. Trimming took 5 bases from V and 7 from J; bases not matched to a gene: 8. This CDR3 comprises 15 residues. CDR3 nucleotides: TGTGCCAGCAGTATTCGACAGGGGGTCGACGGGGAGCTGTTTTTT. Translating gives CASSIRQGVDGELFF.

This clonotype occurred many times. The chain is built from TRBV4-2 and TRBJ2-7; 9 bases align to TRBD1. The length of the CDR3 is 20 residues. The V gene's germline CDR1 is LGHNA and CDR2 YNFKEQ. Germline trimming cut 1 base from V and 3 bases from J; bases unmatched to any gene: 19. The CDR3 sequence is CASSQGAGTGSPPLYYEQYF. DNA for the CDR3: TGTGCCAGCAGCCAAGGAGCCGGGACAGGGTCCCCCCCTCTCTACTACGAGCAGTACTTC.

At least ten counts were recorded for this clonotype. This rearrangement joins TRBV9 to TRBJ2-7; possible D gene TRBD2, 5 bases. This CDR3 spans 16 amino acids. CDR1 is SGDLS and CDR2 is YYNGEE in the germline V gene. Trimming cost V 0 bases and J 7 bases, with 20 bases left between them. The CDR3 region has the DNA TGTGCCAGCAGCGTAGACGGGGTCGCACAGTTGCGTGAGCAGTACTTC. Its translation is CASSVDGVAQLREQYF.

This clonotype was seen many times. The V gene is TRBV7-9, the J gene TRBJ2-7; 7 nucleotides line up with TRBD1. Germline-derived CDR1 and CDR2 are SEHNR and FQNEAQ (reference sequence). J was trimmed by 0 bases and V by 5 bases; bases with no gene match: 10. The CDR3 extends over 16 amino acids. CDR3 DNA: TGTGCCAGCAGCCCCTGGACAGGACCCAGCTCCTACGAGCAGTACTTC. The encoded protein is CASSPWTGPSSYEQYF.

This sequence joins TRBV12-3 or TRBV12-4 and TRBJ1-5, with D maybe TRBD1 (5 bases). Trimming removed 1 base from V and 1 base from J, with 20 bases in between. This CDR3 contains 19 residues. This chain's CDR3 is CASSLETTAGPGSNQPQHF. The CDR3, as DNA: TGTGCCAGCAGTTTAGAAACCACAGCAGGGCCCGGGAGCAATCAGCCCCAGCATTTT.

The sample holds a few counts of this clonotype. The chain is built from TRBV12-3 or TRBV12-4 and TRBJ2-7; D remains ambiguous. V was trimmed by 2 bases and J by 2 bases, leaving 7 bases between them. There are 13 residues in the CDR3. CDR3 protein: CASSLRATYEQYF. The CDR3 nucleotides are TGTGCCAGCAGTTTAAGGGCAACCTACGAGCAGTACTTC.

This clonotype was counted a few times. This rearrangement joins TRBV18 to TRBJ1-5, with D possibly being TRBD1 (6 bases). The germline V gene encodes CDR1 KGHSH and CDR2 LQKENI. CDR3 size: 12 residues. V lost 3 bases and J lost 7, with 7 bases in between. As DNA, the CDR3 is TGTGCCAGCTCACCGGGACAACAGCCCCAGCATTTT. This sequence encodes CASSPGQQPQHF.

This clonotype was counted many times. The chain employs TRBV5-1 and TRBJ2-3; 11 bases agree with TRBD2. Germline CDR1 is SGHRS and CDR2 is YFSETQ. With 4 bases clipped from V and 2 bases from J, the junction kept 6 bases outside the gene matches. This CDR3 region has 16 residues. CDR3 amino acids: CASSRRLAGTTDTQYF. The CDR3 coding sequence is TGCGCCAGCAGCCGCCGACTAGCGGGGACCACAGATACGCAGTATTTT.

This clonotype was seen many times. The CDR3 loop reads CASSSGQLRGNSPLHF. In DNA, the CDR3 is TGTGCCAGCAGCTCGGGACAGCTACGAGGAAATTCACCCCTCCACTTT. The chain uses TRBV5-4 and TRBJ1-6; the match to TRBD1 covers 7 bases. CDR1 and CDR2 from the germline V gene are SGHNT and YYREEE (reference sequence). There are 16 residues in the CDR3. J was trimmed by 7 bases and V by 3 bases; bases with no gene match: 10.

This clonotype has ten or more counts. The chain combines TRBV28 with TRBJ2-2, with TRBD2 matching over 8 bases. The ends lost 6 bases at V and 4 bases at J; junction bases unmatched: 10. The germline gives CDR1 MDHEN, CDR2 SYDVKM. The CDR3 spans 16 residues. CDR3 amino acids: CASSSQSGSPTGELFF. The DNA for the CDR3 is TGTGCCAGCAGCTCCCAGAGCGGGAGCCCCACCGGGGAGCTGTTTTTT.

This clonotype was picked up many times. The CDR3, as DNA: TGTGCCAGCAGCTCATTTACCGGGACAGGGGTCAATCAGCCCCAGCATTTT. Protein: CASSSFTGTGVNQPQHF. J is TRBJ1-5 and V is TRBV7-9; 10 nucleotides line up with TRBD1. The length of the CDR3 is 17 residues. The V and J ends lost 4 bases and 3 bases, in that order; junction bases with no gene match: 9. The V gene's germline CDR1 is SEHNR and CDR2 FQNEAQ (reference sequence).

This clonotype was counted at least ten times. The chain couples TRBV28 to TRBJ1-5; D gene ambiguous. CDR3 length: 14 amino acids. Trimming shortened V by 6 bases and J by 0 bases, and 9 bases separated the two germline ends. Germline CDR1 and CDR2: MDHEN and SYDVKM. For the CDR3, the DNA is TGTGCCAGCAGCCCGGGCCTTAGCAATCAGCCCCAGCATTTT. Translated, it gives CASSPGLSNQPQHF.

This clonotype was counted many times. CDR3 nucleotide sequence: TGCGCCAGCCGGGACAGGGGTAAAGATACGCAGTATTTT. Translation gives CASRDRGKDTQYF. The rearrangement uses TRBV5-1 and TRBJ2-3, with TRBD1 matching over 10 bases. The junction had 4 bases not matched to a gene; V was cut back by 7 bases and J by 5 bases. Germline loops: CDR1 SGHRS, CDR2 YFSETQ. The CDR3 has 13 amino acids. The entire variable domain, with the rest obtained from reference TRBV5-1 and TRBJ2-3, is as follows: KAGVTQTPRYLIKTRGQQVTLSCSPISGHRSVSWYQQTPGQGLQFLFEYFSETQRNKGNFPGRFSGRQFSNSRSEMNVSTLELGDSALYLCASRDRGKDTQYFGPGTRLTVL.